This TCR beta chain originates from a study of shared clonotypes between healthy human individuals (dated by TCRdb to 2018 to 2021). About the full investigation: A few men and a couple of women, aged 18 to 49 years, made up the cohort. For each donor, CD4 naive and CD4 memory were each run on three plates, CD8 naive on two plates, and CD8 memory on one plate. Leukapheresis yielded between about 0.94 and 8.9 billion PBMCs per donor. Libraries were prepared and TCR repertoires were sequenced by different laboratories using diverse techniques, in order to increase sequencing depth and limit assay-specific biases. To estimate repertoire size and how much clonotype sharing occurs between individuals, the study deeply sequenced the blood TCR repertoires of five or six healthy adults. Overall results and qualifications from the work: Larger estimated clonotype richness was generally found for naive subsets than for memory subsets. Incomplete sequencing was indicated by rarefaction of sorted-subset datasets, despite the large sequencing depth. Sampling was restricted to blood, and TCR repertoires in tissues likely differ from the TCR repertoires found in blood. Pairwise subsampling indicated that sequencing depth was expected to affect the degree of clonotype sharing among donors. Because the study included only a small number of donors, the genetic and exposure-history diversity represented was limited. About 4.5% of naive CD4, roughly 3.5% of naive CD8, approximately 2% of memory CD4, and about 0.4% of memory CD8 clonotypes were shared across a few donors. Higher generation probabilities were observed for clonotypes shared by all four sorted-subset donors than for non-shared clonotypes.

This clone was observed once. Which antigen it targets is not known. Qualities for individual bases were not recorded, and no much larger clone is one base off. Other DNA sequences in this specimen translate into the identical CDR3. CDR1 is given as LNHDA and CDR2 as SQIVND, both from the germline V gene (reference sequence). The CDR3 numbers 13 residues from cysteine through phenylalanine. Left in the record is the CDR3 DNA by itself, 39 bases read in frame from the first base. Deletion took 3 bases off V and 4 bases off J, with a span of 7 bases between the germline ends. The donors were healthy, HIV-negative adults with no recently reported acute infections or vaccinations. All donors were Caucasian adults living in Nashville, Tennessee, USA. CD4+ T cells were enriched by magnetic negative selection, after which naive cells were positively selected on CD45RA and the negative fraction was taken as the memory subset. Blood was collected by leukapheresis, and PBMCs were isolated by Ficoll-Histopaque density gradient centrifugation and then cryopreserved in liquid nitrogen vapor phase. Analytical flow cytometry was used to check the purity and quantity of every magnetically sorted T cell population. From each sorted fraction, genomic DNA was isolated and quantified by UV absorbance on a Nanodrop 2000c.

TCR CDR3 regions were amplified from genomic DNA by multiplex PCR using the deep immunoSEQ assay. Extracted genomic DNA from each cell subset was distributed evenly across all wells of several immunoSEQ 96-well plates, and each plate was treated as a replicate. For sorted subsets, approximately 190 ng genomic DNA, equal to 25,000 to 35,000 T cell genomes, was loaded into each replicate PCR. The purified libraries were quantified using a Qubit 3.0 fluorometer, sized with a Bioanalyzer 2100, and then quantified again using the KAPA Library Quantification kit. A separate single-read 150-cycle Illumina NextSeq 550 flow cell was used to sequence each immunoSEQ 96-well plate. The published analysis was carried out like this. Because only junctional sequences without quality scores were contained in the immunoSEQ output, filtering matching that applied to full-length reads could not be performed. Sequences were annotated with PyIR, a Python wrapper for IgBLAST v1.9, and V/J genes and CDR3 were assigned using IMGT germline references. Reads were removed for weak V/J assignments (E-value above 1e-6), missing CDR3, stop codons, out-of-frame junctions, or ambiguous translated residues. V3J clonotypes were defined as sequences sharing an identical inferred V gene, J gene, and CDR3 amino acid sequence. To compute the percentage overlap between repertoires, the number of shared unique clonotypes was divided by the size of the smaller repertoire. Three approaches were used to assess repertoire richness: RTK rarefaction, the Chao1 estimator, and Recon v2.1 estimates of unobserved clonotypes. Generation probabilities were computed with OLGA for all TCRbeta clonotypes obtained by the gDNA method from a few donors. The source is immuneACCESS, and TCRdb retained only in-frame sequences with V and J called. Part of the clones is not carried over; for the studies checked, unresolved V genes explain less than half of this, and the remainder is unexplained. The V and J calls and the clone size are those of that table, but D and trimming were determined from the DNA. Here the sample has around 600,000 clones; almost 97% occur a single time. Approximately 0.057% of the sample is in the top ten clones.

The clonotype was recovered from a woman aged 25 to 39 in good health. The chain links TRBV19 with TRBJ1-5; the D region possibly corresponds to TRBD1 (5 bases align). Sequenced material: naive CD4+ T cells sorted from blood. Interpreted using the paper, the cell subset or site label stands for: CD45RA+ positively selected. The CDR3 sequence is CASSIPGNQPQHF. At the DNA level, the sequence is TGTGCCAGTAGTATCCCAGGGAATCAGCCCCAGCATTTT.